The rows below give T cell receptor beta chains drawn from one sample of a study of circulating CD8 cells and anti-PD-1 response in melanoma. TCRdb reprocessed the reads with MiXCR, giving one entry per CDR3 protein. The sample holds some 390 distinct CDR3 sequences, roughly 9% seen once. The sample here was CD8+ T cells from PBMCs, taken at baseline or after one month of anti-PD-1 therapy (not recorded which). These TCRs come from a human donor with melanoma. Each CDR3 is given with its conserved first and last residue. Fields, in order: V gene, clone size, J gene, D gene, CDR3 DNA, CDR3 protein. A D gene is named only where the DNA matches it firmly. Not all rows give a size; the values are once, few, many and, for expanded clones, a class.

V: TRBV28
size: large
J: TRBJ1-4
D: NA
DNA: TGTGCCAGCAGTTCCACAGGCGATAATGAAAAACTGTTTTTT
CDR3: CASSSTGDNEKLFF

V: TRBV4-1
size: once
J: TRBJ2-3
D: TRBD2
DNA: TGCGCCAGCAGCCAAGTTCGGGGGGGAGATACGCAGTATTTT
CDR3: CASSQVRGGDTQYF

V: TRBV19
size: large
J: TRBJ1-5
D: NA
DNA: TGTGCCAGTAGTATCAAGAGGGTGCAGCCCCAGCATTTT
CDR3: CASSIKRVQPQHF

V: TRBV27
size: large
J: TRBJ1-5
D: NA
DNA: TGTGCCAGCAGTTTTCCCCGAGGACGGGAAAGCAATCAGCCCCAGCATTTT
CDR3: CASSFPRGRESNQPQHF

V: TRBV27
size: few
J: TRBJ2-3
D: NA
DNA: TGTGCCAGCAGTTCAAAGCCTTCCCCAGATACGCAGTATTTT
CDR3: CASSSKPSPDTQYF

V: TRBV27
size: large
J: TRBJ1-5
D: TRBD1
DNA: TGTGCCAGCAGTTCAACAGGGGGCGGTCAGCCCCAGCATTTT
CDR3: CASSSTGGGQPQHF

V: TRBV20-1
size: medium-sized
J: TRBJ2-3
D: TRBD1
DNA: TGCAGTGCTAGAGATCGGGACAGGCCCCTAGCTAGCACAGATACGCAGTATTTT
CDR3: CSARDRDRPLASTDTQYF

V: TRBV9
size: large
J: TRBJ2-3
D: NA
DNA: TGTGCCAGCAGCGTAGGGGTGTCTCCAGATACGCAGTATTTT
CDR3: CASSVGVSPDTQYF

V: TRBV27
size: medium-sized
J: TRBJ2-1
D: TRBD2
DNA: TGTGCCAGCAATTTTGGCTGGGGGGGAAACAATGAGCAGTTCTTC
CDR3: CASNFGWGGNNEQFF

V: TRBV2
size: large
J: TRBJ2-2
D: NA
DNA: TGTGCCAGCAGCTCAGGAAAGCTGATTCCCGGGGAGCTGTTTTTT
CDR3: CASSSGKLIPGELFF

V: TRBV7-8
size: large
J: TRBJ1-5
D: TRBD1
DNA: TGTGCCAGCAGCTTAGAGGGACAGGGTAGCAATCAGCCCCAGCATTTT
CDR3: CASSLEGQGSNQPQHF

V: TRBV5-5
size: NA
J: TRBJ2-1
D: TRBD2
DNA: TGTGCCAGCAGCCCCAGGGGAGCGGGAGGGCGCAATGAGCAGTTCTTC
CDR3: CASSPRGAGGRNEQFF

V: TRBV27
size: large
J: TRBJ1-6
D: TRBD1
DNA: TGTGCCAGCAGTTTTGGCACAGGGGGTACACCCCTCCACTTT
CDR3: CASSFGTGGTPLHF

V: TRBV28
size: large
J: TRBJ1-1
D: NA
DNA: TGTGCCAGCATTCTAGGGTTAAGAGCTTTCTTT
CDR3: CASILGLRAFF

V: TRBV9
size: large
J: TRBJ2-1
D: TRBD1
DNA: TGTGCCAGCAGAAGCCCGGGACAGGGTCAGAATGAGCAGTTCTTC
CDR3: CASRSPGQGQNEQFF

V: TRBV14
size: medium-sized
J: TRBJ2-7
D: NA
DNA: TGTGCCAGCAGCCAAGGCTGGTTCTACGAGCAGTACTTC
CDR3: CASSQGWFYEQYF

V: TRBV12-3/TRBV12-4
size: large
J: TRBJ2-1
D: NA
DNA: TGTGCCAGCAGGTCCGGGGCCCTGGCGAAGTTCTTC
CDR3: CASRSGALAKFF

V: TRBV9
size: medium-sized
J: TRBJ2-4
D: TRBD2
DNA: TGTGCCAGCAGCGGTCTAGCGGGAGGGCCGGTGGACATTCAGTACTTC
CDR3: CASSGLAGGPVDIQYF

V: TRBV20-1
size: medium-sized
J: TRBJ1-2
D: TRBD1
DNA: TGCAGTGCTAGAGATAGGGACAGGGGAACCTTAGATGGCTACACCTTC
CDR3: CSARDRDRGTLDGYTF

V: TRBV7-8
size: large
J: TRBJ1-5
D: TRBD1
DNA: TGTGCCAGCAGTACCGGGACAGGGAGTTTTCAGGGCAATCAGCCCCAGCATTTT
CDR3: CASSTGTGSFQGNQPQHF

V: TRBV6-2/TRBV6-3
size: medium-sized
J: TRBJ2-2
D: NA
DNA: TGTGCCAGCAGGGACGGGGAGCTGTTTTTT
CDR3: CASRDGELFF

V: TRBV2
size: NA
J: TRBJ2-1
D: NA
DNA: TGTGCCAGCAGTGATCCGGGGGCCTCCTACAATGAGCAGTTCTTC
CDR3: CASSDPGASYNEQFF

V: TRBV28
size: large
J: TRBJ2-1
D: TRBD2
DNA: TGTGCCAGCAGGCCTAGCGGATACAATGAGCAGTTCTTC
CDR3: CASRPSGYNEQFF

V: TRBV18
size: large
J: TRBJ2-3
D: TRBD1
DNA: TGTGCCAGCTCGCGATCCGGCGACAGGGGAGATACGCAGTATTTT
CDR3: CASSRSGDRGDTQYF

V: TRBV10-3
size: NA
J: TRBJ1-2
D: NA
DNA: TGTGCCATCAGTGGACCGGTGGGCTACACCTTC
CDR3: CAISGPVGYTF

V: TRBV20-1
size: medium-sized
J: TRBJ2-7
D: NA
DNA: TGCAGTGCTAGGGTCGAGAACCAATATCTCGGGCAGTACTTC
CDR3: CSARVENQYLGQYF

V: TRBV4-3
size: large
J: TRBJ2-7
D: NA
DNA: TGCGCCAGCAGCCAAGATAGCGGACGGGGAAGGTACGAGCAGTACTTC
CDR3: CASSQDSGRGRYEQYF

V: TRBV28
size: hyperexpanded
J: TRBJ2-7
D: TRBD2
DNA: TGTGCCAGCAGTTTACTAGCGGGAGCCTACGAGCAGTACTTC
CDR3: CASSLLAGAYEQYF

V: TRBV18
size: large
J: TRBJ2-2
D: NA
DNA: TGTGCCAGCTCACCCCGGGACGACGCCACCGGGGAGCTGTTTTTT
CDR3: CASSPRDDATGELFF

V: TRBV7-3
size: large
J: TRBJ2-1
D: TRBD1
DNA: TGTGCCAGCAGTCCGACAGGGAATGAGCAGTTCTTC
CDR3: CASSPTGNEQFF

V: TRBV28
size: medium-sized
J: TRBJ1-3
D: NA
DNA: TGTGCCAGCAGTTTACCAGGAACTGGAAACACCATATATTTT
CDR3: CASSLPGTGNTIYF

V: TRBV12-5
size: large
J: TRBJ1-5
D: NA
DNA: TGTGCTAGCCTATTTAGACAGTTCAATCAGCCCCAGCATTTT
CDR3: CASLFRQFNQPQHF

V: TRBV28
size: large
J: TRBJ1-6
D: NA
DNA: TGTGCCAGCGCTTCCCCTTGGGACACCCGCTCCTATAATTCACCCCTCCACTTT
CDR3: CASASPWDTRSYNSPLHF

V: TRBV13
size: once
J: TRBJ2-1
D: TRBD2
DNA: TGTGCCAGCGGCCCCAGGGGAGCGGGAGGGCGCAATGAGCAGTTCTTC
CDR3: CASGPRGAGGRNEQFF

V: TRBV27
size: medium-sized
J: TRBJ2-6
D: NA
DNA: TGTGCCAGCAGTCACGGCTCTGGGGCCAACGTCCTGACTTTC
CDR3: CASSHGSGANVLTF

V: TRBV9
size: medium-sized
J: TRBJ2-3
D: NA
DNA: TGTGCCAGCAGCGTAGGGGGGAGCACAGATACGCAGTATTTT
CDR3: CASSVGGSTDTQYF

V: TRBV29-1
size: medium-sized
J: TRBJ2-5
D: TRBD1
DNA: TGCAGCGTCTGGACAGGGGATGAGACCCAGTACTTC
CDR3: CSVWTGDETQYF

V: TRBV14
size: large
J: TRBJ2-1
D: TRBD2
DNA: TGTGCCAGCAGCCAAGACTGGCTAGCGGGAGTTGAGCAGTTCTTC
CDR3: CASSQDWLAGVEQFF

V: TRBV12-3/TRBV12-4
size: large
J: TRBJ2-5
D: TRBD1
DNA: TGTGCCAGCAGACGTGCCGGGACAGCTCAAGAGACCCAGTACTTC
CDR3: CASRRAGTAQETQYF

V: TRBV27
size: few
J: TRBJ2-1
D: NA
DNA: TGTGCCAGCAGCGCCCTAGCGTCGGGCAATGAGCAGTTCTTC
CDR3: CASSALASGNEQFF

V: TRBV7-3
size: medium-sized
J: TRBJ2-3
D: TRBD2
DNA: TGTGCCAGCAGCTTCCCTCAGACTAGCGGGTACACAGATACGCAGTATTTT
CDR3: CASSFPQTSGYTDTQYF

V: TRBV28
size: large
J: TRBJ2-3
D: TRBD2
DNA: TGTGCCAGCAGTTTATCCCTAGCGGGTAACACAGATACGCAGTATTTT
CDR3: CASSLSLAGNTDTQYF

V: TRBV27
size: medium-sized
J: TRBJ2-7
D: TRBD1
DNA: TGTGCCAGCAGTTTATTTATACAGGGGGAGTACGAGCAGTACTTC
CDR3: CASSLFIQGEYEQYF

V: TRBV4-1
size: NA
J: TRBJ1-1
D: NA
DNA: TGCGCCAGCAGCCAAATGGGGCAGGGGACGAACACTGAAGCTTTCTTT
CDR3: CASSQMGQGTNTEAFF

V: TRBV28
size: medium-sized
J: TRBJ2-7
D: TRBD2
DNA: TGTGCCAGCAGTTTTCGGCGGGGGGCCCTTGGGGAGCAGTACTTC
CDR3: CASSFRRGALGEQYF

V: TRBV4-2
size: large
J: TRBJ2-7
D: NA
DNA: TGTGCCAGCAGCCAAGATGGGGGTGACGGCTACGAGCAGTACTTC
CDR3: CASSQDGGDGYEQYF

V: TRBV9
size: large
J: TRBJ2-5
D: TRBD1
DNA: TGTGCCAGCAGCCCCCGGGACAGGGAAGAGACCCAGTACTTC
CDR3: CASSPRDREETQYF

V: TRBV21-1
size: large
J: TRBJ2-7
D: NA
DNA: TGTGCCAGCAGATATAATCGGGGGTGGTCCTACGAGCAGTACTTC
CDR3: CASRYNRGWSYEQYF

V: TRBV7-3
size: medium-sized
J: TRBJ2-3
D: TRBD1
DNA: TGTGCCAGCAGCCCCGGGACAGCTACTAGCACAGATACGCAGTATTTT
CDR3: CASSPGTATSTDTQYF

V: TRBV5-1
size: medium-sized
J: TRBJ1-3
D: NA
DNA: TGCGCCAGCAGACGAGACAGGTCCATTGGAAACACCATATATTTT
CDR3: CASRRDRSIGNTIYF

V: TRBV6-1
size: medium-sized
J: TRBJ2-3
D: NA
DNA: TGTGCCAGCAGTGAGCCGGACAGTCGCACAGATACGCAGTATTTT
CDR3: CASSEPDSRTDTQYF